This passage covers 9 T cell receptor beta chains from one sample sequenced in a study of metastatic and nonmetastatic thyroid tumors. Until they underwent thyroid surgery, no patient had received any treatment. From the PCR reads, TCRdb re-called clones with MiXCR. The table has around 40,000 clones, roughly a sixth seen once. Material: blood. The receptors originated from a male donor with papillary thyroid cancer or a benign thyroid nodule (not recorded which). Some clones in this sample may be carry-over from other donors' samples.

The chain joins TRBV30 to TRBJ1-2; D unclear. CDR3 length: 13 amino acids. V lost 4 bases and J lost 5, with 14 bases in between. Germline V gives CDR1 GTSNPN, CDR2 SVGIG (reference sequence). The CDR3 region has the DNA TGTGCCTGGACCGGGTACGACCCTTATGGCTACACCTTC. Its protein is CAWTGYDPYGYTF. Supplemented by reference TRBV30 and TRBJ1-2, the full variable domain reads SQTIHQWPATLVQPVGSPLSLECTVEGTSNPNLYWYRQAAGRGLQLLFYSVGIGQISSEVPQNLSASRPQDRQFILSSKKLLLSDSGFYLCAWTGYDPYGYTFGSGTRLTVV.

This clone has ten or more counts. The CDR3, as DNA: TGTGCCAGCAGAGGGTTGGAAGGAGTATCCTACAATGAGCAGTTCTTC. Translating gives CASRGLEGVSYNEQFF. This chain connects TRBV7-9 to TRBJ2-1; no firm D call. Germline V gene data show CDR1 as SEHNR and CDR2 as FQNEAQ (reference sequence). V was trimmed by 6 bases and J by 1 base, leaving 16 bases between them. The CDR3 is made up of 16 amino acids.

This clone is labeled as medium-sized. The rearrangement links TRBV19 to TRBJ1-1; D is perhaps TRBD1 (6 bases). Germline V CDR1 and CDR2: LNHDA, SQIVND (reference sequence). The CDR3 totals 15 residues. V was clipped by 4 bases and J by 4 bases, with 16 bases between them. CDR3 protein: CASSTNYREGTEAFF. The CDR3 DNA sequence: TGTGCCAGTAGTACAAACTACAGGGAGGGCACTGAAGCTTTCTTT.

This clone was seen many times. The chain combines TRBV6-1 with TRBJ1-3; tentatively, D is TRBD1 (5 bases). The CDR3 runs 15 residues. Trimming removed 5 bases at V and 0 bases at J, with 11 bases between. Looked up from germline, CDR1 is MNHNS and CDR2 is SASEGT. CDR3 nucleotides: TGTGCCAGCAGTTGGGCAGGGAACTCTGGAAACACCATATATTTT. Encoded protein: CASSWAGNSGNTIYF.

This clone showed up many times. The chain recombines TRBV7-9 with TRBJ1-2; possibly TRBD1 for D (6 bases). The V gene lost 4 bases and the J gene lost 4 bases, with 16 bases spanning the gap. CDR1 and CDR2 (germline): SEHNR, FQNEAQ (reference sequence). There are 15 residues in the CDR3. In DNA, the CDR3 is TGTGCCAGCAGCTCTCACAGGGACGGAGGCTATGGCTACACCTTC. Amino acid sequence: CASSSHRDGGYGYTF. The whole variable domain, remainder taken from reference TRBV7-9 and TRBJ1-2, is DTGVSQNPRHKITKRGQNVTFRCDPISEHNRLYWYRQTLGQGPEFLTYFQNEAQLEKSRLLSDRFSAERPKGSFSTLEIQRTEQGDSAMYLCASSSHRDGGYGYTFGSGTRLTVV.

In regard to this clone: A read error may explain this, as a much larger clone is one base away. This chain links TRBV5-4 with TRBJ1-2, with D possibly matching TRBD1 (5 bases). V gave up 4 bases and J gave up 4 bases, with 14 bases separating them. From germline, CDR1 is SGHNT and CDR2 YYREEE (reference sequence). The CDR3 length is 14 residues. The CDR3 loop reads CASSVPGCIYGYTF. In DNA form, the CDR3 reads TGTGCCAGCAGCGTTCCAGGGTGTATCTATGGCTACACCTTC.

This clone was counted between two and nine times. Because it lacks the conserved phenylalanine or tryptophan at the end, this CDR3 is likely a read error. This chain's CDR3 is CASSEQGVRMTEAFL. For the CDR3, the DNA is TGTGCCAGCAGTGAACAGGGTGTCAGGATGACTGAAGCTTTCCTT. The V gene is TRBV6-1, the J gene TRBJ1-1, with D maybe TRBD1 (5 bases). V was trimmed by 2 bases and J by 5 bases, leaving 15 bases between them. Germline CDR1 is MNHNS and CDR2 is SASEGT. CDR3 length equals 15 residues.

The chain recombines TRBV20-1 with TRBJ2-3; D possibly corresponds to TRBD2 (6 bases). CDR1 DFQATT and CDR2 SNEGSKA come from the germline V gene (reference sequence). This CDR3 is built from 14 residues. Deletions cut 0 bases from V and 6 bases from J, with 13 bases between. The CDR3 coding sequence is TGCAGTGCTAGAGAGGGCGGGGTGGGGGATACGCAGTATTTT. Protein: CSAREGGVGDTQYF.

This sequence joins TRBV2 and TRBJ2-7; TRBD2 might be the D (5 bases). Trimming shortened V by 8 bases and J by 2 bases, and 16 bases separated the two germline ends. The CDR3 loop spans 14 amino acids. Germline lookup yields CDR1 SNHLY and CDR2 FYNNEI. The DNA for the CDR3 is TGTGCCAGCGACGGACCAGCGGTTACCTACGAGCAGTACTTC. It is translated as CASDGPAVTYEQYF. The variable domain in full, with the rest retrieved from reference TRBV2 and TRBJ2-7, is EPEVTQTPSHQVTQMGQEVILRCVPISNHLYFYWYRQILGQKVEFLVSFYNNEISEKSEIFDDQFSVERPDGSNFTLKIRSTKLEDSAMYFCASDGPAVTYEQYFGPGTRLTVT.